The subject of this entry is one T cell receptor beta chain. What it binds is unknown. Sequence at one end of the junction differs from germline and may be a read error. These data come from a study of cytomegalovirus exposure and HLA in healthy donors. Study-level findings and limits: Donors were assumed by presence/absence analyses to have roughly uniform sequencing depth. In the analysis, some V segments, TRBV6-2 and TRBV6-3 included, were excluded as indistinguishable.

Primers: 60 Vbeta forward and 13 Jbeta reverse. Clones were sequenced by immunoSEQ multiplex PCR, and TCRdb holds only the in-frame ones, with some missing. The data show nearly 70,000 clones, under 85% seen once. The CDR3 runs to 12 residues. The V gene's germline CDR1 is WSHSY and CDR2 SAAADI. The V call is TRBV10-2, the J call TRBJ2-7; D call uncertain. Specimen: PBMCs. The TCR originated in a woman aged 60-70 years in good health and CMV-seropositive. CDR3 residues: CASHDGGYVVNF. The CDR3, as DNA: TGCGCCAGCCATGATGGCGGCTACGTGGTGAACTTC.